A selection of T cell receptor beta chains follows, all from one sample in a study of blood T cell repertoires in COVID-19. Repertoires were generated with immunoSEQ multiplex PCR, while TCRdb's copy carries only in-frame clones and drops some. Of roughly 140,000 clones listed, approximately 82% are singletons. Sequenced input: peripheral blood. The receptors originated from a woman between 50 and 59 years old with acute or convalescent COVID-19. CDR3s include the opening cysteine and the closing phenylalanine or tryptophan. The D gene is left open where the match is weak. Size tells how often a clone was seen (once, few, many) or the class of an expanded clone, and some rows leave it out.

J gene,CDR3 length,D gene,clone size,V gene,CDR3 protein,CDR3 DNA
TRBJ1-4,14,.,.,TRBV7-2,CASSPGSPNEKLFF,TGTGCCAGCAGCCCGGGAAGCCCCAATGAAAAACTGTTTTTT
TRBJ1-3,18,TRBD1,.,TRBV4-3,CASSQEIHRGRAGNTIYF,TGCGCCAGCAGCCAAGAGATTCACAGGGGAAGAGCAGGAAACACCATATATTTT
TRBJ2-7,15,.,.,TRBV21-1,CASSLKRRTSYEQYF,TGTGCCAGCAGCCTTAAAAGGCGGACTTCCTACGAGCAGTACTTC
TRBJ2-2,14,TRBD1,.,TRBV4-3,CASSRDRGTGELFF,TGCGCCAGCAGCCGAGACAGGGGAACCGGGGAGCTGTTTTTT
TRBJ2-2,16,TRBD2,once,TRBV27,CASTTSGIFNTGELFF,TGTGCCAGCACTACTAGCGGGATTTTCAACACCGGGGAGCTGTTTTTT
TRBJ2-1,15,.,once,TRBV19,CASSLPGDFYNEQFF,TGTGCCAGTAGTCTCCCGGGGGATTTCTACAATGAGCAGTTCTTC
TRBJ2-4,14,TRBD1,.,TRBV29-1,CSVGGQGSFNIQYF,TGCAGCGTTGGGGGACAGGGGTCGTTCAACATTCAGTACTTC
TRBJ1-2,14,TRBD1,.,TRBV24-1,CATSDLDRGEGYTF,TGTGCCACCAGTGACCTCGACAGGGGAGAAGGCTACACCTTC
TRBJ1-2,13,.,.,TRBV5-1,CASSLEQGRGYTF,TGCGCCAGCAGCTTGGAACAGGGAAGGGGCTACACCTTC
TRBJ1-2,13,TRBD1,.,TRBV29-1,CSVELSGGYGYTF,TGCAGCGTTGAGTTATCAGGGGGCTATGGCTACACCTTC
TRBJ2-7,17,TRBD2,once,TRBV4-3,CASSQGGGRGSFYEQYF,TGCGCCAGCAGCCAAGGCGGGGGAAGGGGATCATTCTACGAGCAGTACTTC
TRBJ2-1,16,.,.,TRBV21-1,CASSKRGQCSYNEQFF,TGTGCCAGCAGCAAAAGGGGACAGTGCTCCTACAATGAGCAGTTCTTC